The rows below give T cell receptor beta chains drawn from one sample of a study of cytomegalovirus exposure and HLA in healthy donors. Some clones are missing from TCRdb's copy, which holds only in-frame ones; the method was immunoSEQ multiplex PCR. Here the sample spans roughly 280,000 clones, 65% to 85% being singletons. Sequencing was carried out using PBMCs. The receptors originated from a female donor in good health and CMV-seronegative. Each CDR3 is given with its conserved first and last residue. The order of the fields is clone size, V gene, J gene, D gene, CDR3 DNA, CDR3 protein. The D gene is left open where the match is weak. Size is stated for part of the rows, as once, few or many counts, or as a class when the clone is expanded.

-	TRBV19	TRBJ2-1	TRBD2	TGTGCCAGTAGTACCCGACTAGCGGGAGGGCCTTCCTCCTACAATGAGCAGTTCTTC	CASSTRLAGGPSSYNEQFF
-	TRBV6-5	TRBJ2-7	TRBD2	TGTGCCAGCAAACCTAGCGGGATCTACGAGCAGTACTTC	CASKPSGIYEQYF
-	TRBV5-1	TRBJ2-1	-	TGCGCCAGCAGCTTCTTCCACTTAGCGGTGAGCTCCTACAATGAGCAGTTCTTC	CASSFFHLAVSSYNEQFF
-	TRBV7-9	TRBJ2-7	-	TGTGCCAGCAGCTCAGGGAGGCTTACCCTGGGTGAGCAGTACTTC	CASSSGRLTLGEQYF
-	TRBV28	TRBJ2-7	-	TGTGCCAGCAGACCCTCATCAATTAGCGACGAGCAGTACTTC	CASRPSSISDEQYF
-	TRBV19	TRBJ2-1	-	TGTGCCAGTAGTAATCCCAGCGGCTACAATGAGCAGTTCTTC	CASSNPSGYNEQFF
-	TRBV7-9	TRBJ2-7	-	TGTGCCAGCAGCCCCGGGTCTTTCGAGCAGTACTTC	CASSPGSFEQYF
-	TRBV30	TRBJ1-2	-	TGTGCCTGGAGTGTACGGTCGAGGCTGGGTCATGGCTACACCTTC	CAWSVRSRLGHGYTF
-	TRBV6-9	TRBJ2-1	TRBD1	TGTGCCACGCCCGGGACAGGGGGCGAGTGGAATGAGCAGTTCTTC	CATPGTGGEWNEQFF
-	TRBV30	TRBJ2-3	TRBD2	TGTGCCTGGTCCCCTAGCGGGAGAGGAGATACGCAGTATTTT	CAWSPSGRGDTQYF
-	TRBV6-4	TRBJ2-1	TRBD1	TGTGCCAGCAGTGACTCGAGTCCAAGGTGGGGGACAGACTACAATGAGCAGTTCTTC	CASSDSSPRWGTDYNEQFF
-	TRBV28	TRBJ1-3	TRBD1	TGTGCCAGTAATTCAGGACAGGGAGGAAACACCATATATTTT	CASNSGQGGNTIYF
few	TRBV13	TRBJ2-1	TRBD2	TGTGCCAGCAGCTTCGGGACTAGCGGGTACAATGAGCAGTTCTTC	CASSFGTSGYNEQFF
-	TRBV9	TRBJ2-5	-	TGTGCCAGCAGCGTACAGGGAACAACTCAAGAGACCCAGTACTTC	CASSVQGTTQETQYF
-	TRBV28	TRBJ2-7	-	TGTGCCATGGGCAGGGCCAACGAGCAGTACTTC	CAMGRANEQYF
-	TRBV2	TRBJ2-2	TRBD2	TGTGCCAGCAGTGGGGGGCTAGCGGGAGGGGAGCTGTTTTTT	CASSGGLAGGELFF
few	TRBV15	TRBJ2-3	TRBD2	TGTGCCACCAGCAGTATAGCGGGGAGCACAGATACGCAGTATTTT	CATSSIAGSTDTQYF
-	TRBV5-4	TRBJ1-1	TRBD1	TGTGCCAGCAGCTTTCAGGGGGGTAGTGTCACTGAAGCTTTCTTT	CASSFQGGSVTEAFF
-	TRBV7-9	TRBJ2-7	TRBD2	TGTTCCAGCAGCTTATTTCTATGGCAGACTAGCGGGAGTAAATACGAGCAGTACTTC	CSSSLFLWQTSGSKYEQYF
-	TRBV7-9	TRBJ2-1	-	TGTTCCAGCAGCTTCCTACCACCGAATGAGCAGTTCTTC	CSSSFLPPNEQFF
-	TRBV5-1	TRBJ2-1	TRBD2	TGCGCCAGCAGTGAGCTAGCGGGAGATTTAAAGCAGCAGTTCTTC	CASSELAGDLKQQFF
-	TRBV28	TRBJ2-3	TRBD1	TGTGCCAGCAGTTTGTCAGGGGGCGCGGGCACAGATACGCAGTATTTT	CASSLSGGAGTDTQYF
-	TRBV5-6	TRBJ2-6	-	TGTGCCAGCAGCTTGGTTCGGGAGAAGTGGAACGTCCTGACTTTC	CASSLVREKWNVLTF
few	TRBV30	TRBJ1-2	-	TGTGCCTGGTCCCTGAGGGATGGCTACACCTTC	CAWSLRDGYTF
few	TRBV6-5	TRBJ2-3	TRBD2	TGTGCCAGCACCAAACTAGCGGGAGGGGGGGATACGCAGTATTTT	CASTKLAGGGDTQYF
-	TRBV27	TRBJ2-5	TRBD2	TGTGCCAGCAGTTTATTCCCAGCGGGAGGAGAGACCCAGTACTTC	CASSLFPAGGETQYF
-	TRBV9	TRBJ2-2	TRBD2	TGTGCCAGCAGCGAAAGGACTAGCGGGACTGGCGGGGAGCTGTTTTTT	CASSERTSGTGGELFF
-	TRBV5-1	TRBJ2-5	TRBD2	TGCGCCAGCAGCTTGAGTCGCGGGAGACGAGAGACCCAGTACTTC	CASSLSRGRRETQYF
once	TRBV5-1	TRBJ2-1	TRBD2	TGCGCCAGCAGCTTGGTGTCTAGCGGGAGGGGGTACAATGAGCAGTTCTTC	CASSLVSSGRGYNEQFF
-	TRBV9	TRBJ2-2	-	TGTGCCAGCAGCGTAGTTGCAGGGAACACCGGGGAGCTGTTTTTT	CASSVVAGNTGELFF
-	TRBV2	TRBJ2-3	TRBD2	TGTGCCAGAGGACTAGGCCCTAGCACAGATACGCAGTATTTT	CARGLGPSTDTQYF
few	TRBV12-5	TRBJ2-2	TRBD2	TGTGCTAGTGCTTACTCCGGGACTACGAACACCGGGGAGCTGTTTTTT	CASAYSGTTNTGELFF
few	TRBV5-4	TRBJ2-1	TRBD1	TGTGCCAGCAGCTGGGACAGGGTTAAAGACAATGAGCAGTTCTTC	CASSWDRVKDNEQFF
few	TRBV2	TRBJ2-7	TRBD2	TGTGCCAGCCGAGCGACTAGCGGGAATTCCTACGAGCAGTACTTC	CASRATSGNSYEQYF
-	TRBV9	TRBJ2-1	TRBD1	TGTGCCAGCAGCGATTGGACAGGTGGGGCTTACAATGAGCAGTTCTTC	CASSDWTGGAYNEQFF
once	TRBV4-2	TRBJ2-2	TRBD1	TGTGCCAGCAGCCGACCGGCGGGACAGGGGATATCCGGGGAGCTGTTTTTT	CASSRPAGQGISGELFF
-	TRBV7-8	TRBJ1-3	-	TGTGCCAGCAGCATTACAGGGATGTTTGGAAACACCATATATTTT	CASSITGMFGNTIYF
-	TRBV4-1	TRBJ2-7	-	TGCGCCAGCAGCCAAGGTACGGCAGGCCCTCTATCGAAGCAGTACTTC	CASSQGTAGPLSKQYF
once	TRBV7-3	TRBJ2-2	TRBD2	TGTGCCAGCAGCTCCCGACTAGCGGGAGAGGTTGCCGGGGAGCTGTTTTTT	CASSSRLAGEVAGELFF
-	TRBV15	TRBJ1-5	TRBD1	TGTGCCACCAGCCGCGTGGACAGGGATCAGCCCCAGCATTTT	CATSRVDRDQPQHF
-	TRBV11-2	TRBJ2-1	TRBD1	TGTGCCAGCAGCATCGCGGACAGGGGAGGTAAGAATGAGCAGTTCTTC	CASSIADRGGKNEQFF
-	TRBV7-9	TRBJ1-1	-	TGTTCCAGCAGCTTAGATATCGGGGGAACGGACACTGAAGCTTTCTTT	CSSSLDIGGTDTEAFF
few	TRBV14	TRBJ1-2	-	TGTGCCAGCAGCCCGGTTGGGAGCTATGGCTACACCTTC	CASSPVGSYGYTF
-	TRBV5-1	TRBJ2-1	-	TGCGCCAGCAATCAAAATGAGCAGTTCTTC	CASNQNEQFF
-	TRBV29-1	TRBJ1-2	-	TGCAGCGTTCTGTCCAAGGGGAAAAACTATGGCTACACCTTC	CSVLSKGKNYGYTF